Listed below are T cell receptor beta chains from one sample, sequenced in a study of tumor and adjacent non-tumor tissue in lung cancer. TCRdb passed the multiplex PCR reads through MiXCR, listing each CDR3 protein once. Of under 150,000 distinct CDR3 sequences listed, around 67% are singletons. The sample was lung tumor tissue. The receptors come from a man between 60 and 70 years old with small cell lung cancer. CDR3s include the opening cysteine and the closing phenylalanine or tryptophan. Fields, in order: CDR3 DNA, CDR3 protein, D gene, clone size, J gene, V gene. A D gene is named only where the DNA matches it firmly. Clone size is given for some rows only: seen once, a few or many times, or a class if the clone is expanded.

CDR3 DNA: TGTGCCAGCAGGAATAGCAATCAGCCCCAGCATTTT
CDR3 protein: CASRNSNQPQHF
D gene: NA
clone size: many
J gene: TRBJ1-5
V gene: TRBV28

CDR3 DNA: TGTGCCAGCAGCCGCAGGGAAGCATACGAGAAGTACTTC
CDR3 protein: CASSRREAYEKYF
D gene: NA
clone size: NA
J gene: TRBJ2-7
V gene: TRBV7-9

CDR3 DNA: NA
CDR3 protein: CASRLLGVGSGANILTF
D gene: NA
clone size: NA
J gene: TRBJ2-6
V gene: TRBV11-2

CDR3 DNA: TGTGCCAGCGCGCTAGCGGGAGGGTCCACCAATGAGCAGTTCTTC
CDR3 protein: CASALAGGSTNEQFF
D gene: TRBD2
clone size: NA
J gene: TRBJ2-1
V gene: TRBV28

CDR3 DNA: TGCGCCAGCAGGACCGGAGGGGGGGCGCATATAGAGACCCAGTACTTC
CDR3 protein: CASRTGGGAHIETQYF
D gene: NA
clone size: once
J gene: TRBJ2-5
V gene: TRBV5-1

CDR3 DNA: TGTGCCAGCAGCCTACCGGGACTAGCGGGACACAAGGGGGAGCTGTTTTTT
CDR3 protein: CASSLPGLAGHKGELFF
D gene: TRBD2
clone size: many
J gene: TRBJ2-2
V gene: TRBV11-2

CDR3 DNA: TGCGCCAGGAGCTCCAGCGGGAGGGCCCGGACAGATACGCAGTATTTT
CDR3 protein: CARSSSGRARTDTQYF
D gene: TRBD2
clone size: NA
J gene: TRBJ2-3
V gene: TRBV5-1

CDR3 DNA: TGTGTCAGCAGCGAGGGGTGGTATAACACAGATATGCAGTATTTT
CDR3 protein: CVSSEGWYNTDMQYF
D gene: NA
clone size: NA
J gene: TRBJ2-3
V gene: TRBV6-1

CDR3 DNA: TGTGCCATACGAACCTTCCCACAGGGATCTGAAGAGACCCAGTACTTC
CDR3 protein: CAIRTFPQGSEETQYF
D gene: NA
clone size: NA
J gene: TRBJ2-5
V gene: TRBV25-1

CDR3 DNA: TGCAGCGTTGAAGCCGCCCACTATGGCTACATCTTC
CDR3 protein: CSVEAAHYGYIF
D gene: NA
clone size: NA
J gene: TRBJ1-2
V gene: TRBV29-1

CDR3 DNA: TGTGCCAGCAGCTTAGCAGGGGCGAAACAAAATTATGGCTACACCTTC
CDR3 protein: CASSLAGAKQNYGYTF
D gene: NA
clone size: NA
J gene: TRBJ1-2
V gene: TRBV11-2

CDR3 DNA: TGTTCCAGCAGCTTGGGGCCAGGGGGTTACAATGAGCAGTTCTTC
CDR3 protein: CSSSLGPGGYNEQFF
D gene: TRBD1
clone size: NA
J gene: TRBJ2-1
V gene: TRBV5-5

CDR3 DNA: TGTGCCAGCAGAGGTACCCCGCGACTGCAGTACACAGATACGCAGTATTTT
CDR3 protein: CASRGTPRLQYTDTQYF
D gene: NA
clone size: NA
J gene: TRBJ2-3
V gene: TRBV28

CDR3 DNA: TGCATTACTAGAGATCCGGCCGTCATGAACACTGAAGCCTTCTTT
CDR3 protein: CITRDPAVMNTEAFF
D gene: NA
clone size: once
J gene: TRBJ1-1
V gene: TRBV20-1

CDR3 DNA: TGTGCCAGCAGCCAGGGGCGAAGAGAGACCCAGTACTTC
CDR3 protein: CASSQGRRETQYF
D gene: NA
clone size: NA
J gene: TRBJ2-5
V gene: TRBV13

CDR3 DNA: TGTGCCAGCAGTTTAGGGAGAGGGGGTCAAGAGACCCAGTACTTC
CDR3 protein: CASSLGRGGQETQYF
D gene: NA
clone size: NA
J gene: TRBJ2-5
V gene: TRBV12-3/TRBV12-4

CDR3 DNA: TGTCCCATCAGTTTAGGGTCAGGGGCAGCTTTCTTT
CDR3 protein: CPISLGSGAAFF
D gene: NA
clone size: NA
J gene: TRBJ1-1
V gene: TRBV12-3/TRBV12-4

CDR3 DNA: TGTGCCATCACCACCCCACAGGGGTTAAACACCGGGGAGCTGTTTTTT
CDR3 protein: CAITTPQGLNTGELFF
D gene: TRBD1
clone size: few
J gene: TRBJ2-2
V gene: TRBV10-3

CDR3 DNA: TGTGCCAGCACCACGAGGTTTATGGGGCCATCTAGCACAGATACGCAGTATTTT
CDR3 protein: CASTTRFMGPSSTDTQYF
D gene: NA
clone size: many
J gene: TRBJ2-3
V gene: TRBV6-2/TRBV6-3

CDR3 DNA: TGTGCCATCAGTGAGCCGGGACAGCAAGAGACCCAGTACTTC
CDR3 protein: CAISEPGQQETQYF
D gene: TRBD1
clone size: NA
J gene: TRBJ2-5
V gene: TRBV10-3

CDR3 DNA: TGTGCCAGCAGCTTAGACCCCCCCGGGTATGGATACACCGGGGAGCTGTTTTTT
CDR3 protein: CASSLDPPGYGYTGELFF
D gene: NA
clone size: NA
J gene: TRBJ2-2
V gene: TRBV11-2

CDR3 DNA: TGTGCCAGCAGTAACAAGGTGCTCGGCTACACCTTC
CDR3 protein: CASSNKVLGYTF
D gene: NA
clone size: NA
J gene: TRBJ1-2
V gene: TRBV6-5

CDR3 DNA: TGCAATGCTCCCGCGGTGGGGGCAGGTGATACGCAGTATTTT
CDR3 protein: CNAPAVGAGDTQYF
D gene: NA
clone size: NA
J gene: TRBJ2-3
V gene: TRBV20-1

CDR3 DNA: TGTGCCAGCAGCTCACGGACAGGGGGAATCACTGAAGCTTTCTTT
CDR3 protein: CASSSRTGGITEAFF
D gene: TRBD1
clone size: NA
J gene: TRBJ1-1
V gene: TRBV5-4

CDR3 DNA: TGTTCCAGCAGCTCGTCAGCCAGATCTGGGGCCAACATCCTGACTTTC
CDR3 protein: CSSSSSARSGANILTF
D gene: NA
clone size: few
J gene: TRBJ2-6
V gene: TRBV11-2

CDR3 DNA: TGTGCCATCAGTGAGGACTCCTATAATTCACCCCTCCACTTT
CDR3 protein: CAISEDSYNSPLHF
D gene: NA
clone size: few
J gene: TRBJ1-6
V gene: TRBV10-3

CDR3 DNA: TGTGCCAGCAGCCATGGACAGGGAAGCGAAAAACTGTTTTTT
CDR3 protein: CASSHGQGSEKLFF
D gene: TRBD1
clone size: few
J gene: TRBJ1-4
V gene: TRBV12-3/TRBV12-4

CDR3 DNA: TGTGCCAGCAGCTCGACGGCCTCCTACGAGCAGTACTTC
CDR3 protein: CASSSTASYEQYF
D gene: NA
clone size: many
J gene: TRBJ2-7
V gene: TRBV12-3/TRBV12-4

CDR3 DNA: TGTGCCAGCAGCTCCGGACATGGTTCTTCCGGGGCCAACATCCTGACTTTC
CDR3 protein: CASSSGHGSSGANILTF
D gene: NA
clone size: NA
J gene: TRBJ2-6
V gene: TRBV5-4

CDR3 DNA: TGTGCCAGCAGATACGACAAGAACTATGACAACACCTTC
CDR3 protein: CASRYDKNYDNTF
D gene: NA
clone size: NA
J gene: TRBJ1-2
V gene: TRBV6-6

CDR3 DNA: TGTGCCTATAGTTACGGTGTTGGGGGACTTAATTCACCCCTCCACTTT
CDR3 protein: CAYSYGVGGLNSPLHF
D gene: NA
clone size: NA
J gene: TRBJ1-6
V gene: TRBV6-5

CDR3 DNA: TGTTCCAGCAGCCCGTCCACTGAAGCTTTCTTT
CDR3 protein: CSSSPSTEAFF
D gene: NA
clone size: NA
J gene: TRBJ1-1
V gene: TRBV11-2

CDR3 DNA: TGTGCCAGCAACCCTGGGACTAGCGGGGGGGCAATAAACACCGAGGAACTGTTTTTT
CDR3 protein: CASNPGTSGGAINTEELFF
D gene: TRBD2
clone size: NA
J gene: TRBJ2-2
V gene: TRBV11-2

CDR3 DNA: TGCAGTGCTAGGGAAGGGGGAGGGGACAAAAACATTCAGTACTTC
CDR3 protein: CSAREGGGDKNIQYF
D gene: NA
clone size: NA
J gene: TRBJ2-4
V gene: TRBV20-1

CDR3 DNA: TGTGCTAGTGGTTTGTGGGGGCGCCCAGGCGGCTACACCTTC
CDR3 protein: CASGLWGRPGGYTF
D gene: NA
clone size: NA
J gene: TRBJ1-2
V gene: TRBV12-5

CDR3 DNA: TGTGCCAGCAGTGAACTAGCGGGAGTCGCAGATACGCAGTATTTT
CDR3 protein: CASSELAGVADTQYF
D gene: TRBD2
clone size: NA
J gene: TRBJ2-3
V gene: TRBV6-1

CDR3 DNA: TGTGCCAGCAGCTTAGTAAGAAGTCTAGCGGGTGTCGGAATGTTTTTT
CDR3 protein: CASSLVRSLAGVGMFF
D gene: TRBD2
clone size: NA
J gene: TRBJ2-2
V gene: TRBV11-2

CDR3 DNA: TGCGCCAGCAGCCGAGACTTTACCGTCGGGGAGCAGTCCTTC
CDR3 protein: CASSRDFTVGEQSF
D gene: NA
clone size: NA
J gene: TRBJ2-1
V gene: TRBV4-1

CDR3 DNA: TGTGCCAACAGCTTAACACTGACTTGCGGTTACAGTGAGCAGTTCTTC
CDR3 protein: CANSLTLTCGYSEQFF
D gene: NA
clone size: NA
J gene: TRBJ2-1
V gene: TRBV11-2

CDR3 DNA: TGCAGTGCTAGCTTCCCAACCCCGGGCACTTTTAATGAGCAGTTCTTC
CDR3 protein: CSASFPTPGTFNEQFF
D gene: NA
clone size: few
J gene: TRBJ2-1
V gene: TRBV20-1

CDR3 DNA: TGTGCCTGGAGTCTAGCAGGCCCAGATACGCAGTATTTT
CDR3 protein: CAWSLAGPDTQYF
D gene: NA
clone size: few
J gene: TRBJ2-3
V gene: TRBV30

CDR3 DNA: TGTGCCAACAGTGAAGGGGTTCTAGCGGGACAAACCTACAATGAGCAGTTATTC
CDR3 protein: CANSEGVLAGQTYNEQLF
D gene: TRBD2
clone size: NA
J gene: TRBJ2-1
V gene: TRBV6-1

CDR3 DNA: TGTGCCAGCAGCTTAGATGAACCGGGAGTGAGAACAAATACTCAGTATTTT
CDR3 protein: CASSLDEPGVRTNTQYF
D gene: NA
clone size: NA
J gene: TRBJ2-3
V gene: TRBV11-2

CDR3 DNA: TGTGCCAGCAGCTTAGGGGGCCATGAAGCTTTCTTT
CDR3 protein: CASSLGGHEAFF
D gene: NA
clone size: medium-sized
J gene: TRBJ1-1
V gene: TRBV11-2

CDR3 DNA: TGTGCCAGCAGCCCAACTAGCGGGATAGCGCGCGAGCATTACTTC
CDR3 protein: CASSPTSGIAREHYF
D gene: TRBD2
clone size: NA
J gene: TRBJ2-7
V gene: TRBV11-1

CDR3 DNA: TGCAGTCTCTCTCCTCAGGGGAAAGATGATCAGTTCTTC
CDR3 protein: CSLSPQGKDDQFF
D gene: NA
clone size: NA
J gene: TRBJ2-1
V gene: TRBV20-1

CDR3 DNA: TGTGCCAGCAGCTTACGGCAGGGGCGAAACTCTGGGCCCAACGTCCTAACTTTC
CDR3 protein: CASSLRQGRNSGPNVLTF
D gene: NA
clone size: NA
J gene: TRBJ2-6
V gene: TRBV11-2

CDR3 DNA: TGTGCCAGCAGCTTATCCCCAATCTACTATGAGCAGTTCTTC
CDR3 protein: CASSLSPIYYEQFF
D gene: NA
clone size: once
J gene: TRBJ2-1
V gene: TRBV11-2

CDR3 DNA: TGTGCCAGCAGCTTGGTGGTTTCGGGAGGGTTAGATAGACAGTATTTT
CDR3 protein: CASSLVVSGGLDRQYF
D gene: TRBD2
clone size: NA
J gene: TRBJ2-3
V gene: TRBV5-4

CDR3 DNA: TGTGTCAGTAGCGGGGTGAACTATGGTTACACCTTC
CDR3 protein: CVSSGVNYGYTF
D gene: NA
clone size: NA
J gene: TRBJ1-2
V gene: TRBV11-3

CDR3 DNA: TGTCCCAGCAGTCCGGGACTAGCAGGAGGCTACGAGCAGTACTTC
CDR3 protein: CPSSPGLAGGYEQYF
D gene: TRBD2
clone size: NA
J gene: TRBJ2-7
V gene: TRBV12-3/TRBV12-4

CDR3 DNA: TGCGCCAGCAGCCAAGCCCCAGATCCGGGGGGGGGCGCTGCGGATACGCAGTATTTT
CDR3 protein: CASSQAPDPGGGAADTQYF
D gene: TRBD2
clone size: NA
J gene: TRBJ2-3
V gene: TRBV4-1

CDR3 DNA: TGTGCCACCAGTGATTTGAAAGCGAGGCTCGACAATGAGCAGTTCTTC
CDR3 protein: CATSDLKARLDNEQFF
D gene: NA
clone size: few
J gene: TRBJ2-1
V gene: TRBV24-1

CDR3 DNA: TGTGTCAGCAGCTCTATAGGGATTAATGAGAAGTTCTTC
CDR3 protein: CVSSSIGINEKFF
D gene: NA
clone size: NA
J gene: TRBJ2-1
V gene: TRBV5-4

CDR3 DNA: TGTGCCAGCAGTGAAGCTTTTTCGCTTGACCTGCCCTTCTTT
CDR3 protein: CASSEAFSLDLPFF
D gene: NA
clone size: few
J gene: TRBJ1-1
V gene: TRBV6-1